The rows below give T cell receptor beta chains drawn from one sample of a study of cytomegalovirus exposure and HLA in healthy donors. Method: immunoSEQ multiplex PCR; TCRdb's copy keeps in-frame clones and lacks some. The top ten clones hold around 1.6% of a sample with more than 95,000 clones, 75% of them seen once. The sample was PBMCs. These receptor sequences come from a woman between 18 and 29 years old in good health and CMV-seronegative. CDR3s include the opening cysteine and the closing phenylalanine or tryptophan. The order of the fields is D gene, J gene, V gene, clone size, CDR3 protein, CDR3 DNA. D genes are given only for firm matches. Clone size appears in some rows only: once, few, many, or a class for an expanded clone.

d_gene: TRBD2
j_gene: TRBJ2-1
v_gene: TRBV9
abundance: .
CDR3aa: CASSARVAGASYNEQFF
CDR3nt: TGTGCCAGCAGCGCCCGAGTAGCGGGGGCATCCTACAATGAGCAGTTCTTC

d_gene: TRBD1
j_gene: TRBJ1-5
v_gene: TRBV6-1
abundance: once
CDR3aa: CASSADGQGINQPQHF
CDR3nt: TGTGCCAGCAGTGCCGACGGACAGGGCATAAATCAGCCCCAGCATTTT

d_gene: TRBD1
j_gene: TRBJ1-4
v_gene: TRBV2
abundance: .
CDR3aa: CASSDRGLSNEKLFF
CDR3nt: TGTGCCAGCAGTGACAGGGGGCTATCAAATGAAAAACTGTTTTTT

d_gene: TRBD2
j_gene: TRBJ2-1
v_gene: TRBV30
abundance: few
CDR3aa: CAWIAGGHEQFF
CDR3nt: TGTGCCTGGATAGCGGGGGGGCATGAGCAGTTCTTC

d_gene: .
j_gene: TRBJ1-1
v_gene: TRBV5-4
abundance: .
CDR3aa: CASSDPGTPNTEAFF
CDR3nt: TGTGCCAGCAGCGACCCCGGGACACCGAACACTGAAGCTTTCTTT

d_gene: .
j_gene: TRBJ1-1
v_gene: TRBV28
abundance: .
CDR3aa: CASSLKEDTEAFF
CDR3nt: TGTGCCAGCAGCCTCAAGGAGGACACTGAAGCTTTCTTT

d_gene: TRBD1
j_gene: TRBJ2-3
v_gene: TRBV7-8
abundance: once
CDR3aa: CASSLRGQGTDTQYF
CDR3nt: TGTGCCAGCAGCTTGAGGGGACAGGGGACAGATACGCAGTATTTT

d_gene: TRBD1
j_gene: TRBJ1-4
v_gene: TRBV2
abundance: .
CDR3aa: CASRTGTGVEKLFF
CDR3nt: TGTGCCAGCAGGACCGGGACAGGGGTTGAAAAACTGTTTTTT

d_gene: .
j_gene: TRBJ1-2
v_gene: TRBV30
abundance: .
CDR3aa: CARGAGDGYTF
CDR3nt: TGTGCCCGAGGGGCAGGGGATGGCTACACCTTC

d_gene: .
j_gene: TRBJ2-2
v_gene: TRBV7-2
abundance: .
CDR3aa: CASSFRVLNTGELFF
CDR3nt: TGTGCCAGCAGCTTTAGAGTCCTGAACACCGGGGAGCTGTTTTTT

d_gene: TRBD2
j_gene: TRBJ2-3
v_gene: TRBV4-2
abundance: .
CDR3aa: CASSRDWPSGGTDTQYF
CDR3nt: TGTGCCAGCAGCCGAGATTGGCCTAGCGGGGGCACAGATACGCAGTATTTT

d_gene: .
j_gene: TRBJ1-1
v_gene: TRBV28
abundance: .
CDR3aa: CASSAGGTEAFF
CDR3nt: TGTGCCAGCAGTGCGGGGGGAACTGAAGCTTTCTTT

d_gene: TRBD1
j_gene: TRBJ1-1
v_gene: TRBV5-1
abundance: .
CDR3aa: CASGTGLNTEAFF
CDR3nt: TGCGCCAGCGGGACAGGACTGAACACTGAAGCTTTCTTT

d_gene: .
j_gene: TRBJ1-2
v_gene: TRBV19
abundance: once
CDR3aa: CASSFLGGKGYTF
CDR3nt: TGTGCCAGTAGTTTCCTTGGAGGGAAGGGCTACACCTTC

d_gene: .
j_gene: TRBJ2-7
v_gene: TRBV7-2
abundance: few
CDR3aa: CASSFSVSYEQYF
CDR3nt: TGTGCCAGCAGCTTCTCGGTGAGCTACGAGCAGTACTTC

d_gene: .
j_gene: TRBJ2-7
v_gene: TRBV4-1
abundance: .
CDR3aa: CASSQVGGYEQYF
CDR3nt: TGCGCCAGCAGCCAAGTGGGGGGTTACGAGCAGTACTTC

d_gene: TRBD1
j_gene: TRBJ1-1
v_gene: TRBV4-1
abundance: once
CDR3aa: CASSHEDRDDTEAFF
CDR3nt: TGCGCCAGCAGCCATGAAGACAGGGATGACACTGAAGCTTTCTTT

d_gene: .
j_gene: TRBJ2-5
v_gene: TRBV6-5
abundance: .
CDR3aa: CASSYSMETQYF
CDR3nt: TGTGCCAGCAGTTACTCTATGGAGACCCAGTACTTC